This T cell receptor (beta chain) stems from a study of identical twins. Study-wide points: Modelling approaches yielded underestimates of out-of-frame TCR alpha sharing between monozygotic twins.

This clonotype occurred many times. The target antigen is unknown. Addition of a universal primer site occurred through template switching, and cDNA carried unique molecular identifiers. TCRdb recomputed calls from the 5' RACE reads with MiXCR, one row per CDR3 protein. The profile shows approximately 140,000 distinct CDR3 sequences, 3% to 4% of them singletons. V was pared by 1 base and J by 5 bases, with 11 bases between. The CDR3 totals 13 residues. Per the germline V gene, CDR1 is DFQATT and CDR2 is SNEGSKA (reference sequence). The chain joins TRBV20-1 to TRBJ2-5; a weak D match, TRBD2 (5 bases). The sequence derives from a man aged 18 to 30 in good health. Input material: memory T cells sorted from blood. The CDR3 loop is CSARGRTGETQYF. As DNA, the CDR3 is TGCAGTGCTAGAGGGAGGACCGGGGAGACCCAGTACTTC.